Presented here are 32 T cell receptor beta chains from one specimen sequenced in a study of CD8 T cells in Susac syndrome. The RNA input was roughly 0.45 to 1 ug, and it was reverse transcribed with random hexamers. Using its own MiXCR run on the immunoSEQ multiplex PCR reads, TCRdb lists one record per CDR3 protein. Among fewer than 90,000 distinct CDR3 sequences listed, roughly 92% were seen once. The sequencing input was CD8+ T cells from PBMCs. The receptors come from a human donor with Susac syndrome.

This chain connects TRBV24-1 to TRBJ2-2, with 8 nucleotides matching TRBD2. Unmatched junction bases numbered 4, after V lost 4 bases and J lost 1 base. The CDR3 is 16 amino acids. Germline V gene sequence: CDR1 KGHDR, CDR2 SFDVKD. CDR3 in amino acids: CATSELTSGNTGELFF. CDR3 coding DNA: TGTGCCACCAGTGAACTTACTAGCGGGAACACCGGGGAGCTGTTTTTT.

The chain combines TRBV7-9 with TRBJ1-1; 11 bases fit TRBD1. The germline CDR1 and CDR2 sequences are SEHNR and FQNEAQ (reference sequence). This CDR3 has 17 residues. V dropped 6 bases and J dropped 0; count of bases not matched to a gene: 9. CDR3 DNA: TGTGCCAGCAGAAGGACAGGGGGCCATAGGATGAACACTGAAGCTTTCTTT. It yields the protein CASRRTGGHRMNTEAFF. The variable domain in full, with the rest retrieved from reference TRBV7-9 and TRBJ1-1, is DTGVSQNPRHKITKRGQNVTFRCDPISEHNRLYWYRQTLGQGPEFLTYFQNEAQLEKSRLLSDRFSAERPKGSFSTLEIQRTEQGDSAMYLCASRRTGGHRMNTEAFFGQGTRLTVV.

This sequence joins TRBV28 and TRBJ1-2; 8 bases agree with TRBD1. Germline loops: CDR1 MDHEN, CDR2 SYDVKM. Trimming removed 4 bases from V and 8 bases from J; junction bases left unmatched: 6. This CDR3 has 13 residues. This CDR3 is CASSSTGVPGYTF. CDR3 bases: TGTGCCAGCAGTTCGACAGGGGTCCCCGGCTACACCTTC.

The chain couples TRBV5-6 to TRBJ1-1, with a weak D call TRBD1 (6 bases). Trimming took off 0 bases at V and 4 bases at J, with 19 bases between the two ends. The CDR3 runs to 17 residues. Per germline, CDR1 SGHDT and CDR2 YYEEEE. Written as DNA, the CDR3 is TGTGCCAGCAGCTTGGGATCGACGGGGGCGAGAAGCACTGAAGCTTTCTTT. It specifies CASSLGSTGARSTEAFF.

The chain is built from TRBV23-1 and TRBJ2-7; perhaps D is TRBD1 or TRBD2 (5 bases each). TRBV23-1 is classed as an ORF, of uncertain function. CDR3 length equals 14 residues. Trimming stripped 3 bases from V and 0 bases from J, with 9 bases between. The CDR3 DNA sequence: TGCGCCAGCAGTCATAAGGGGACCTCCTACGAGCAGTACTTC. Amino acid sequence: CASSHKGTSYEQYF.

The chain carries TRBV19 and TRBJ2-7, with D perhaps matching TRBD2 (6 bases). The CDR3 length is 15 residues. CDR1 and CDR2 (germline): LNHDA, SQIVND (reference sequence). V was shortened by 2 bases and J by 4 bases, with 15 bases between the two germline ends. This CDR3 is CASSITGGGFYEQYF. The CDR3 DNA is TGTGCCAGTAGTATAACGGGCGGAGGGTTTTACGAGCAGTACTTC.

CDR3 sequence (DNA): TGCGCCAGCAGCTTGGATCCAGGTTCTCCTGAAGCTTTCTTT. It yields the protein CASSLDPGSPEAFF. The chain recombines TRBV5-1 with TRBJ1-1; unclear D gene. Between the trimmed V and J ends, which lost 0 bases and 6 bases, there was a span of 12 bases. CDR1 is SGHRS and CDR2 is YFSETQ in the germline V gene. The CDR3 sequence is 14 residues long.

The chain joins TRBV20-1 to TRBJ1-2, with a weak D call TRBD1 (5 bases). This CDR3 is built from 16 residues. V was pared by 0 bases and J by 1 base, with 15 bases between. CDR1 is DFQATT and CDR2 is SNEGSKA in the germline V gene (reference sequence). CDR3 DNA sequence: TGCAGTGCTAGAGAGTCCGGGGCGCCTATTAACTATGGCTACACCTTC. It yields the protein CSARESGAPINYGYTF.

This rearrangement joins TRBV18 to TRBJ1-5, with D tentatively TRBD1 (6 bases). V lost 2 bases and J lost 5, with 13 bases in between. The CDR3 consists of 15 residues. The V gene's germline CDR1 is KGHSH and CDR2 LQKENI. The CDR3 sequence: CASSPSQGRHQPQHF. The DNA for the CDR3 is TGTGCCAGCTCACCATCACAGGGAAGACATCAGCCCCAGCATTTT.

This clonotype has just one count. The genes are TRBV3-1 and TRBJ2-3; 9 nucleotides line up with TRBD2. The germline V gene encodes CDR1 LGHDT and CDR2 YNNKEL (reference sequence). The V gene end was trimmed by 6 bases and the J gene end by 2 bases; junction bases not matched to a gene: 3. CDR3 length: 14 amino acids. The CDR3 bases are TGTGCCAGCAGGGCTAGCGGGAACACAGATACGCAGTATTTT. Protein product: CASRASGNTDTQYF.

This sequence joins TRBV4-1 and TRBJ2-7; 8 bases fit TRBD2. This CDR3 is built from 13 residues. After removal of 5 bases from V and 5 bases from J, the junction contained 5 bases not matched to a gene. The germline gives CDR1 MGHRA, CDR2 YSYEKL. CDR3 nucleotides: TGCGCCAGCAGCTCAAGACTAGCGAACGAGCAGTACTTC. Residues: CASSSRLANEQYF.

J is TRBJ2-7 and V is TRBV2; 7 bases agree with TRBD2. The germline V gene has CDR1 SNHLY and CDR2 FYNNEI. V dropped 6 bases and J dropped 2; count of bases not matched to a gene: 4. The CDR3 is made up of 13 amino acids. DNA of the CDR3: TGTGCCAGCAGGCGGGGGATTGCCTACGAGCAGTACTTC. Its translation is CASRRGIAYEQYF.

This clonotype was detected once. The CDR3 sequence: CASSPQAGGPLDEQFF. In DNA, the CDR3 is TGTGCCAGCAGCCCACAAGCGGGGGGGCCTCTCGATGAGCAGTTCTTC. The chain joins TRBV9 to TRBJ2-1, with 10 bases aligning to TRBD2. Germline V lookup: CDR1 SGDLS, CDR2 YYNGEE. This CDR3 region has 16 residues. Trimming removed 4 bases from V and 8 bases from J; junction bases left unmatched: 12. Together with reference TRBV9 and TRBJ2-1, the CDR3 gives the full variable domain: DSGVTQTPKHLITATGQRVTLRCSPRSGDLSVYWYQQSLDQGLQFLIQYYNGEERAKGNILERFSAQQFPDLHSELNLSSLELGDSALYFCASSPQAGGPLDEQFFGPGTRLTVL.

V and J are TRBV29-1 and TRBJ2-3, with D maybe TRBD2 (6 bases). Germline V gene data show CDR1 as SQVTM and CDR2 as ANQGSEA. Trimming cost V 5 bases and J 2 bases, with 11 bases left between them. The CDR3 totals 13 residues. CDR3: CSVKGLTTDTQYF. CDR3 DNA sequence: TGCAGCGTTAAGGGACTTACCACAGATACGCAGTATTTT.

The chain joins TRBV6-5 to TRBJ1-1; D perhaps matches TRBD1 (5 bases). Germline V lookup: CDR1 MNHEY, CDR2 SVGAGI. V gave up 5 bases and J gave up 4 bases, with 11 bases separating them. This CDR3 is built from 13 residues. The CDR3 region has the DNA TGTGCCAGCAGTGTGGGGCTAATCACTGAAGCTTTCTTT. Translation: CASSVGLITEAFF.

The chain recombines TRBV12-3 or TRBV12-4 with TRBJ2-7, with 10 bases aligning to TRBD2. Losses at the gene ends were 5 bases for V and 3 bases for J; bases not matched to a gene: 4. The CDR3 sequence is 14 residues long. The CDR3 bases are TGTGCCAGCAGTACTAGCGGGACTGTCTACGAGCAGTACTTC. Protein sequence: CASSTSGTVYEQYF.

The rearrangement uses TRBV27 and TRBJ2-1; a possible D gene is TRBD2 (6 bases). Germline V gene data show CDR1 as MNHEY and CDR2 as SMNVEV (reference sequence). V was pared by 3 bases and J by 7 bases, with 13 bases between. The CDR3 is 14 residues long. CDR3 DNA sequence: TGTGCCAGCAGTTTTCAGGGAGGTCGGAATGAGCAGTTCTTC. This sequence encodes CASSFQGGRNEQFF.

V gene TRBV12-3 or TRBV12-4 combines with J gene TRBJ1-6; possibly TRBD1 for D (6 bases). CDR3 length equals 15 residues. V gave up 0 bases and J gave up 10 bases, with 13 bases separating them. The CDR3 DNA follows: TGTGCCAGCAGTTTAGCCCAGGGGAAGGGATCACCCCTCCACTTT. It specifies CASSLAQGKGSPLHF.

This sequence joins TRBV5-1 and TRBJ1-1; D is ambiguous. Per germline, CDR1 SGHRS and CDR2 YFSETQ. Deletions cut 5 bases from V and 2 bases from J, with 13 bases between. CDR3 length: 14 residues. CDR3 sequence: CASSPWPENTEAFF. Written as DNA, the CDR3 is TGCGCCAGCAGTCCCTGGCCGGAAAACACTGAAGCTTTCTTT. Complete variable domain (other parts from reference TRBV5-1 and TRBJ1-1): KAGVTQTPRYLIKTRGQQVTLSCSPISGHRSVSWYQQTPGQGLQFLFEYFSETQRNKGNFPGRFSGRQFSNSRSEMNVSTLELGDSALYLCASSPWPENTEAFFGQGTRLTVV.

This chain connects TRBV4-3 to TRBJ2-5, with D hard to call. The CDR3 covers 15 residues. Germline V lookup: CDR1 LGHNA, CDR2 YSLEER. Trimming took off 0 bases at V and 2 bases at J, with 10 bases between the two ends. The CDR3 protein is CASSQDLGRQETQYF. For the CDR3, the DNA is TGCGCCAGCAGCCAAGATTTGGGCAGGCAAGAGACCCAGTACTTC.

The genes are TRBV15 and TRBJ2-7, with D tentatively TRBD2 (6 bases). The CDR3 is 16 amino acids. Between the trimmed V and J ends, which lost 2 bases and 4 bases, there was a span of 18 bases. Germline lookup yields CDR1 LNHNV and CDR2 YYDKDF (reference sequence). CDR3 amino acids: CATSRSFSSEKYEQYF. DNA of the CDR3: TGTGCCACCAGCAGAAGTTTTTCTAGCGAAAAGTACGAGCAGTACTTC.

The chain joins TRBV18 to TRBJ2-2; D gene uncertain. Per germline, CDR1 KGHSH and CDR2 LQKENI. This CDR3 has 12 amino acids. Trimming shortened V by 5 bases and J by 7 bases, and 8 bases separated the two germline ends. The DNA for the CDR3 is TGTGCCAGCTCATCATACAGCGGGGAGCTGTTTTTT. Protein sequence: CASSSYSGELFF. Variable domain in full (rest from reference TRBV18 and TRBJ2-2): NAGVMQNPRHLVRRRGQEARLRCSPMKGHSHVYWYRQLPEEGLKFMVYLQKENIIDESGMPKERFSAEFPKEGPSILRIQQVVRGDSAAYFCASSSYSGELFFGEGSRLTVL.

The chain couples TRBV12-3 or TRBV12-4 to TRBJ2-3; D uncertain. Trimming stripped 6 bases from V and 6 bases from J, with 10 bases between. The CDR3 has 12 residues. CDR3 DNA sequence: TGTGCCAGCAGAACCGATGGGGATACGCAGTATTTT. Protein product: CASRTDGDTQYF.

This chain uses TRBV20-1 with TRBJ2-5, with 14 bases aligning to TRBD2. Germline V gene data show CDR1 as DFQATT and CDR2 as SNEGSKA (reference sequence). With 6 bases clipped from V and 2 bases from J, the junction kept 20 bases outside the gene matches. There are 20 residues in the CDR3. The CDR3 DNA sequence: TGCAGTGCCGACCCGGGACTAGCGGGAGCTCTACCCAGAGATCAAGAGACCCAGTACTTC. Its translation: CSADPGLAGALPRDQETQYF.

The rearrangement joins TRBV7-8 to TRBJ1-1; D uncertain. Germline CDR1 reads SGHVS; CDR2 reads FQNEAQ. Trimming shortened V by 2 bases and J by 4 bases, and 11 bases separated the two germline ends. CDR3 size: 14 residues. The chain's CDR3 is CASSLTRDGTEAFF. The CDR3 bases are TGTGCCAGCAGCTTAACACGCGACGGCACTGAAGCTTTCTTT.

V usage is TRBV11-2 and J usage is TRBJ1-5; no definite D call. Trimming pared 1 base from V and 0 bases from J, leaving 13 bases between. Germline CDR1 and CDR2: SGHAT and FQNNGV. This CDR3 spans 17 amino acids. In DNA form, the CDR3 reads TGTGCCAGCAGCTTAGTTGGTGGGCGAAATAGCAATCAGCCCCAGCATTTT. It specifies CASSLVGGRNSNQPQHF.

The J gene is TRBJ2-7, the V gene TRBV27; D not resolved. Germline V gives CDR1 MNHEY, CDR2 SMNVEV (reference sequence). V lost 2 bases and J 5 bases, leaving 16 bases between the germline ends. The CDR3 covers 15 residues. CDR3: CASSLTSGPSHEQYF. The CDR3 DNA reads TGTGCCAGCAGTTTAACATCCGGACCATCCCACGAGCAGTACTTC.

The gene calls are TRBV6-2 or TRBV6-3 and TRBJ2-2; D tentatively reads TRBD1 or TRBD2 (6 bases each). This CDR3 contains 16 residues. Germline assignment: CDR1 MNHEY and CDR2 SVGEGT. V was shortened by 7 bases and J by 4 bases, with 19 bases between the two germline ends. This chain's CDR3 is CASTLRLGGGTGELFF. CDR3 in DNA: TGTGCCAGCACCTTGAGACTAGGAGGGGGCACCGGGGAGCTGTTTTTT.

Only one count was recorded for this clonotype. The chain carries TRBV18 and TRBJ2-5; no reliable D call. The CDR3 consists of 13 residues. Per germline, CDR1 KGHSH and CDR2 LQKENI. Trimming pared 3 bases from V and 1 base from J, leaving 6 bases between. Written as DNA, the CDR3 is TGTGCCAGCTCACCTTCCCTCCAAGAGACCCAGTACTTC. This codes for CASSPSLQETQYF.

The chain couples TRBV20-1 to TRBJ1-2, with TRBD1 as a possible D gene (5 bases). Trimming pared 7 bases from V and 1 base from J, leaving 13 bases between. The germline gives CDR1 DFQATT, CDR2 SNEGSKA (reference sequence). The CDR3 sequence is 13 residues long. CDR3 protein: CSGRTHLNYGYTF. Here the CDR3 DNA reads TGCAGTGGAAGGACACATCTTAACTATGGCTACACCTTC.

This clonotype came up once. The chain has TRBV12-3 or TRBV12-4 and TRBJ1-1; no definite D call. The length of the CDR3 is 13 residues. With 6 bases removed from V and 4 bases from J, the gap between germline ends came to 12 bases. The CDR3 is CASSSTVGTEAFF. CDR3 coding DNA: TGTGCCAGCAGCTCCACAGTGGGCACTGAAGCTTTCTTT.

The V gene is TRBV6-1, the J gene TRBJ1-5; TRBD1 is a possible D gene (5 bases). The germline V and J ends were trimmed by 11 bases and 2 bases, with 10 bases remaining between them. The CDR3 spans 12 residues. The germline V gene has CDR1 MNHNS and CDR2 SASEGT. The DNA for the CDR3 is TGTGCCCAGGGAGACGGCAATCAGCCCCAGCATTTT. Protein product: CAQGDGNQPQHF.